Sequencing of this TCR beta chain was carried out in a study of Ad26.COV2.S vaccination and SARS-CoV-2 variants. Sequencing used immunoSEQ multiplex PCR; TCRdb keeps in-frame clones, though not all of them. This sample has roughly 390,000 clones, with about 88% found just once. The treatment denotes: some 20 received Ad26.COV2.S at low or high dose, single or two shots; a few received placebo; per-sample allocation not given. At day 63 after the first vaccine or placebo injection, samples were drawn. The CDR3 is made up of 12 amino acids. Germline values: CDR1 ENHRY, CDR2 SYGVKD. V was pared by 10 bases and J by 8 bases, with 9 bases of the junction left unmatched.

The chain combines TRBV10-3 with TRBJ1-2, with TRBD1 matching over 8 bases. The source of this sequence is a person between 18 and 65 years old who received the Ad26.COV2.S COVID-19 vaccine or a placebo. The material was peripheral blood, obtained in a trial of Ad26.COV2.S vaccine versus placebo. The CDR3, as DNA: TGTGCCACAAAAGCAGGGGGCTCAGGCTACACCTTC. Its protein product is CATKAGGSGYTF.